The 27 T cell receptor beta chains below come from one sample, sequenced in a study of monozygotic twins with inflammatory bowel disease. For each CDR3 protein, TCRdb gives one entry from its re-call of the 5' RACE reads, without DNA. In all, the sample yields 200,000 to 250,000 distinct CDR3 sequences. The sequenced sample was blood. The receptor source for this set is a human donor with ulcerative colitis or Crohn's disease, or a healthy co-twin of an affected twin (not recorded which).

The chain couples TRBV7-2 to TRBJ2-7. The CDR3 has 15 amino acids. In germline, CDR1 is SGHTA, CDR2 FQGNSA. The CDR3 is CASSVTITSSYEQYF.

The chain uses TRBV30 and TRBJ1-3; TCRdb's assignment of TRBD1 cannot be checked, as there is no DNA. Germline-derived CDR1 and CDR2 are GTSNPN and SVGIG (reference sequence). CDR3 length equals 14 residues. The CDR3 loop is CAWNPTGTGNTIYF.

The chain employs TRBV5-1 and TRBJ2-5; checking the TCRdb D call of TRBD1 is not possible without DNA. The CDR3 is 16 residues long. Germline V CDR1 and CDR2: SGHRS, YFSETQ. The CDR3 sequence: CASTSTGGGLTETQYF.

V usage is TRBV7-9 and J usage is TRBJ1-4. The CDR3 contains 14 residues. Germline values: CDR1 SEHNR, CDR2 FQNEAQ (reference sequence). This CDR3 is CASSPHTPPEKLFF.

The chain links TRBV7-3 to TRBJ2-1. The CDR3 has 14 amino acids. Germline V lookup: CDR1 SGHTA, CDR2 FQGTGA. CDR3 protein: CASGGGIPYNEQFF.

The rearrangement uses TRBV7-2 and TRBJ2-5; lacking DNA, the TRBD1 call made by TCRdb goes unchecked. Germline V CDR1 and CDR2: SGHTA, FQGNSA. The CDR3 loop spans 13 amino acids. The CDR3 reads CASSPDSPETQYF.

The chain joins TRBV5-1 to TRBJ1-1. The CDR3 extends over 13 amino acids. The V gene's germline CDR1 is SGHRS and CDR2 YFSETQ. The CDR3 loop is CASSLQKHTEAFF.

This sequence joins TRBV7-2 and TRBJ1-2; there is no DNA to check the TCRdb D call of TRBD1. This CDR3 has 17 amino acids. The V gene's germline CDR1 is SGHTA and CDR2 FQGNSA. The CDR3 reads CASSLQRQGVANYGYTF.

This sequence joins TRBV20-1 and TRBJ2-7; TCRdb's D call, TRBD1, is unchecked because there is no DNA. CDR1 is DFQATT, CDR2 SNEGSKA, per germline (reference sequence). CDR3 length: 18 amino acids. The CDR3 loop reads CSASSLLMTGTVAYEQYF.

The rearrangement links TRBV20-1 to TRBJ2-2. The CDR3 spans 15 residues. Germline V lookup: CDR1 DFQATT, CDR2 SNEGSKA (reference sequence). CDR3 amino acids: CSARDLYGDAGELFF.

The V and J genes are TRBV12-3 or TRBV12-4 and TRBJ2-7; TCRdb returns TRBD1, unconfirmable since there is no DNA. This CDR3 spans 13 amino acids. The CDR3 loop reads CASSPGIAYEQYF.

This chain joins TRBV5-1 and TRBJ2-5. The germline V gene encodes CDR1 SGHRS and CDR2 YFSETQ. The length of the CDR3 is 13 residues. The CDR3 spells CASSLGQKETQYF.

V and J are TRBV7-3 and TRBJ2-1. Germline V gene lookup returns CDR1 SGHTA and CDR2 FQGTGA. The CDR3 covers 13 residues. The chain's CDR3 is CASSLDLYNEQFF.

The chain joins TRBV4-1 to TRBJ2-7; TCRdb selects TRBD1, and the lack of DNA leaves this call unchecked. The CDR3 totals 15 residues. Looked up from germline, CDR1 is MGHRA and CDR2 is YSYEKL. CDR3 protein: CASSRLEGAKYEQYF.

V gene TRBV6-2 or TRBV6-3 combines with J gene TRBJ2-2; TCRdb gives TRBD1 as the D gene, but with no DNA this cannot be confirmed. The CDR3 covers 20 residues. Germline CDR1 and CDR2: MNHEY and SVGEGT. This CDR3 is CASTALLFQAGVLSTGELFF.

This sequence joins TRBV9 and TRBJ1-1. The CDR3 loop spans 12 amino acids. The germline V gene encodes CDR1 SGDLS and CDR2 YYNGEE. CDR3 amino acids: CASSPSDNKAFF.

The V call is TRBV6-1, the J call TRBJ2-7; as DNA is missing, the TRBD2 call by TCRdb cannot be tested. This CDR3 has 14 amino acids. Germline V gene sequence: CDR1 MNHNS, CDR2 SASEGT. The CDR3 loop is CASTSSGSSYEQYF.

The CDR3 spells CASSLPGLGTQYF. V is TRBV5-4 and J is TRBJ2-5; TCRdb gives TRBD2 as the D gene, but with no DNA this cannot be confirmed. From germline, CDR1 is SGHNT and CDR2 YYREEE (reference sequence). The CDR3 runs to 13 residues.

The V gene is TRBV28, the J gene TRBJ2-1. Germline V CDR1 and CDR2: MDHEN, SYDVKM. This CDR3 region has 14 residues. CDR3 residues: CASSFRSSYNEQFF.

The CDR3 sequence: CASSSGQGWRDEQFF. V gene TRBV5-1 combines with J gene TRBJ2-1; no DNA is available, so the TRBD1 call from TCRdb remains unchecked. CDR3 length equals 15 residues. The V gene's germline CDR1 is SGHRS and CDR2 YFSETQ.

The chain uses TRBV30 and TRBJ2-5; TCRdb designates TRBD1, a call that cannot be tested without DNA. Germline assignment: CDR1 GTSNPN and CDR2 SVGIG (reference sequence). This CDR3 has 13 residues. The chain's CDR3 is CAWSTGGVKTQYF.

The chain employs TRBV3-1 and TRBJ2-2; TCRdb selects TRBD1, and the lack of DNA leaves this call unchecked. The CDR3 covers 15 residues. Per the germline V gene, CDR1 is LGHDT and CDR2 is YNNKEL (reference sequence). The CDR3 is CASSHTQQGTGELFF.

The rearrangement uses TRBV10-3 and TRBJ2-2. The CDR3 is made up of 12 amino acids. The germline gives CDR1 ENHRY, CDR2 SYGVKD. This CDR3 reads CAIETGPGELFF.

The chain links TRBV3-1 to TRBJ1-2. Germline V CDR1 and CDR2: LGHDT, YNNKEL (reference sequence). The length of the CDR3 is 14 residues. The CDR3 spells CASSQEGWFYGYTF.

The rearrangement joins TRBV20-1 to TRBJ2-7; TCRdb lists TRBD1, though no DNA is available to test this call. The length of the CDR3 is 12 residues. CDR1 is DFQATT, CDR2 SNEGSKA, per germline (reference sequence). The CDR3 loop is CSLYGGKYEQYF.

The CDR3 reads CASSIEEYYTQYF. V gene TRBV9 combines with J gene TRBJ2-3. Germline CDR1 reads SGDLS; CDR2 reads YYNGEE. The CDR3 is made up of 13 amino acids.

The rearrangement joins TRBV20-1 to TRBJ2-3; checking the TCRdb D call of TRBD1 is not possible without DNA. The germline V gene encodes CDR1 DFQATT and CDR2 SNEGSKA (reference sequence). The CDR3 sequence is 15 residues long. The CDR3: CSASSPGTGADTQYF.